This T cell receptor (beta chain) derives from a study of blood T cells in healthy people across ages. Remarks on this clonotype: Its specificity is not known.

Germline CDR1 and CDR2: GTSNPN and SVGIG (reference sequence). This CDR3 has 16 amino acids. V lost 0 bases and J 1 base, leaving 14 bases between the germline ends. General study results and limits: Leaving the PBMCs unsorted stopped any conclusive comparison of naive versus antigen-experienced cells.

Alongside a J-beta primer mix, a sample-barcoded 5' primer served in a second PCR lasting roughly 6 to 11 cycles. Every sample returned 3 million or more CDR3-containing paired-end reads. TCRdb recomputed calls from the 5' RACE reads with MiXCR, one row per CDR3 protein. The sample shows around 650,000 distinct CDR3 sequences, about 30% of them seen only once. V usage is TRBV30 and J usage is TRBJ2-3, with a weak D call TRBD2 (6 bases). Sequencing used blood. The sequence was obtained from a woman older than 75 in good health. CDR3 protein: CAWSVLEGVGTDTQYF. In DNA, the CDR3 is TGTGCCTGGAGTGTACTGGAGGGCGTGGGCACAGATACGCAGTATTTT.